The T cell receptor beta chain under discussion was sequenced for a study of blood T cells in healthy people across ages. For the study at large: The template switching approach captured approximately one barcoded beta molecule for every two T cells. Notes on the study in general: Expanded clonotype changes were possibly confounded by unknown donor CMV status. Unsorted PBMC material precluded a definitive naive versus antigen-experienced comparison.

From germline, CDR1 is SQVTM and CDR2 ANQGSEA. V lost 7 bases to trimming and J lost 9 bases, with 10 bases between them. This CDR3 is 10 amino acids long. Donors ranged from about 6 to 90 years old and were healthy Caucasians in Russia. Together with a sample-barcoded 5' primer, a J-beta primer mix was included in a second PCR lasting about 6 to 11 cycles. TCRdb re-called the 5' RACE reads with MiXCR, one entry per CDR3 protein. This repertoire shows 1.2 million to 1.5 million distinct CDR3 sequences, approximately 42% found once; its top ten account for 7% to 9.5%. As for this clonotype: The antigen is undetermined. Possible read error: a much larger clone is one base away.

The clonotype was recovered from a woman aged 18-30 years in good health. The genes are TRBV29-1 and TRBJ2-1; D gene unclear. Specimen: blood. CDR3 bases: TGCAGCGCTACCTCGGCTGAGCAGTTCTTC. Encoded protein: CSATSAEQFF.